This T cell receptor beta chain is drawn from a study of cytomegalovirus exposure and HLA in healthy donors. PCR involved 60 Vbeta and 13 Jbeta primers. In the source study's methods: There were about 88 million unique TCR beta chains by a later count, and approximately 10 million of them were shared. Sequencing was performed with immunoSEQ multiplex PCR; in TCRdb, only in-frame clones are kept and a portion is missing. That table is the source of V, J and clone size, and D and trimming were worked out from the DNA. The profile shows about 140,000 clones, roughly 75% of them singletons. A remark on this clone: No antigen is known for it.

The ends lost 2 bases at V and 5 bases at J; junction bases unmatched: 14. This CDR3 is built from 17 residues. Germline V gives CDR1 SGDLS, CDR2 YYNGEE. Study results and caveats: The study designated 150 to 200 TCR beta chains cytomegalovirus-associated. Accurate prediction of HLA-A and HLA-B alleles (for most subjects) was reportedly achieved from TCR beta sequences.

The chain combines TRBV9 with TRBJ1-2, with 8 bases lining up with TRBD1. The sample comprised PBMCs. This TCR was sampled from a man aged 25 to 45 in good health. The CDR3 DNA sequence: TGTGCCAGCAGCGTCGCCCCTTCCGGGACAGGATTTTATGGCTACACCTTC. It encodes CASSVAPSGTGFYGYTF.